Reported below is one T cell receptor beta chain. This record comes from a study of blood T cell repertoires in COVID-19. Study at large: COVID-19 samples from acute and convalescent phases originated in the United States, Italy and Spain. The analysed material was cDNA or gDNA that came from T cells, B-cell-depleted T cells, or PBMCs.

This CDR3 is built from 15 residues. Trimming removed 3 bases at V and 5 bases at J, with 19 bases between. Germline V gene data show CDR1 as SQVTM and CDR2 as ANQGSEA. As originally analysed: Amplified reference gene primers provided the basis for estimating nucleated cell counts. Assay used: immunoSEQ multiplex PCR; TCRdb lists only in-frame clones, some missing. That table supplies the V and J calls and clone size; D and trimming were determined from the DNA. The table includes approximately 150,000 clones, roughly 84% detected once. The rearrangement uses TRBV29-1 and TRBJ1-1; perhaps TRBD1 as D (6 bases). Sequencing used peripheral blood. The TCR comes from a man aged 25 to 45 with COVID-19, enrolled during active disease. The CDR3 DNA reads TGCAGCGTTGAGACAGGATACGGCGGGTGGACTGAAGCTTTCTTT. Protein sequence: CSVETGYGGWTEAFF.